Following are 4 T cell receptor beta chains from one sample sequenced in a study of cytomegalovirus exposure and HLA in healthy donors. PCR employed 60 Vbeta and 13 Jbeta primers. Sequenced by immunoSEQ multiplex PCR; TCRdb stores in-frame clones only, minus some. Here the sample spans approximately 86,000 clones, 85% being singletons. Sample: PBMCs. The receptors were sampled from a man aged 40-55 years in good health and CMV-seropositive.

The rearrangement links TRBV7-2 to TRBJ2-1; 13 bases are shared with TRBD2. The CDR3 sequence is 15 residues long. J was trimmed by 10 bases and V by 4 bases; bases with no gene match: 7. Germline V gene lookup returns CDR1 SGHTA and CDR2 FQGNSA. This chain's CDR3 is CASSSGLAGVREQFF. CDR3 nucleotides: TGTGCCAGCAGCTCCGGACTAGCGGGAGTACGGGAGCAGTTCTTC.

The genes are TRBV7-9 and TRBJ2-3, with 7 bases that match TRBD2. With V trimmed by 6 bases and J by 3 bases, 3 bases remained unmatched. Germline CDR1 SEHNR, CDR2 FQNEAQ (reference sequence). The CDR3 has 13 amino acids. The CDR3 coding sequence is TGTGCCAGCAGGCCTAGCGGTACAGATACGCAGTATTTT. It is translated as CASRPSGTDTQYF.

The chain recombines TRBV15 with TRBJ2-7; the D is unclear. Germline CDR1 and CDR2: LNHNV and YYDKDF (reference sequence). Trimming removed 3 bases at V and 2 bases at J, with 11 bases between. The CDR3 is 14 residues long. In DNA, the CDR3 is TGTGCCACCAGCAGTGTGACACGGACCTACGAGCAGTACTTC. Translating gives CATSSVTRTYEQYF.

The rearrangement uses TRBV6-1 and TRBJ1-1; 8 bases are a match to TRBD1. The CDR3 length is 13 residues. Germline V lookup: CDR1 MNHNS, CDR2 SASEGT. The junction had 4 bases not matched to a gene; V was cut back by 2 bases and J by 8 bases. The CDR3 protein is CASSENRDREAFF. The CDR3 DNA follows: TGTGCCAGCAGTGAAAACCGGGACAGGGAAGCTTTCTTT.